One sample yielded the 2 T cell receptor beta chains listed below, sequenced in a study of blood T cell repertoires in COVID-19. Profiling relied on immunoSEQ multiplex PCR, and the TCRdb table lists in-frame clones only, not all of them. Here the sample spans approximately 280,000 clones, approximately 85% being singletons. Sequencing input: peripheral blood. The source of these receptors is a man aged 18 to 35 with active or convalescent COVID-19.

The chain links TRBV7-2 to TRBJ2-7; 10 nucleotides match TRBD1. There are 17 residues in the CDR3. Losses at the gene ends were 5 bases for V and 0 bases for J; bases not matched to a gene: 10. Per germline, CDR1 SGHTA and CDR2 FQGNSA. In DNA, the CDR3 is TGTGCCAGCAGCCCCCGTTGGACAGGGGGAATCTCCTACGAGCAGTACTTC. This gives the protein CASSPRWTGGISYEQYF.

The CDR3, as DNA: TGTGCCAGCTCACCGAGCGGAAGCTCCTACGAGCAGTACTTC. Encoded protein: CASSPSGSSYEQYF. The J gene is TRBJ2-7, the V gene TRBV18; possible D gene TRBD2, 5 bases. Germline V gives CDR1 KGHSH, CDR2 LQKENI. The CDR3 has 14 residues. The V gene lost 3 bases and the J gene lost 0 bases, with 9 bases spanning the gap.